These 6 T cell receptor beta chains were sequenced from one sample in a study of blood T cells in healthy people across ages (dated by TCRdb to about 2015). The library was prepared using 5' RACE. Instrument used: Illumina HiSeq 2500. The second PCR ran for about 6 to 12 cycles and used a J-beta primer mix along with a sample-barcoded 5' primer. TCRdb reanalyzed the raw reads on its own, using fastp at Q25 for trimming and MiXCR for clone calling, and kept in-frame beta chains. CDR3 protein duplicates are merged, each entry listing the most common genes and DNA. The sample has around 790,000 distinct CDR3 sequences on record, under 55% of them singletons. Roughly 19% of the sample is in the top ten clones. The sequenced material came from blood. The receptors come from a man in his sixties in good health.

The chain employs TRBV6-2 or TRBV6-3 and TRBJ2-3; D possibly corresponds to TRBD1 (6 bases). There are 15 residues in the CDR3. CDR1 is MNHEY and CDR2 is SVGEGT in the germline V gene. V was clipped by 5 bases and J by 0 bases, with 12 bases between them. In nucleotides, the CDR3 is TGTGCCAGCAGTGACCAGGGGCATAGCACAGATACGCAGTATTTT. It translates to CASSDQGHSTDTQYF.

This clonotype appeared a few times. CDR3 region: CASSLSPSAYEQYF. DNA of the CDR3: TGTGCCAGCAGTTTATCTCCAAGCGCCTACGAGCAGTACTTC. J is TRBJ2-7 and V is TRBV27; D gene uncertain. Germline CDR1 MNHEY, CDR2 SMNVEV (reference sequence). With 0 bases removed from V and 2 bases from J, the gap between germline ends came to 8 bases. The CDR3 has 14 residues.

The CDR3 spells CASSLRPSSGGALGQYF. The CDR3 coding sequence is TGTGCCAGCAGCTTAAGACCCTCTAGCGGGGGGGCCCTTGGGCAGTATTTT. This sequence joins TRBV7-2 and TRBJ2-3; 12 bases align to TRBD2. The CDR3 runs 17 residues. The germline gives CDR1 SGHTA, CDR2 FQGNSA. V was clipped by 2 bases and J by 11 bases; unmatched bases: 14.

This clonotype has more than one count but fewer than ten. The chain joins TRBV6-1 to TRBJ1-1, with D unresolved. Trimming pared 10 bases from V and 1 base from J, leaving 13 bases between. This CDR3 has 13 amino acids. Germline CDR1 is MNHNS and CDR2 is SASEGT. CDR3: CATSASGNTEAFF. In nucleotides, the CDR3 is TGTGCCACAAGCGCGTCCGGGAACACTGAAGCTTTCTTT.

This clonotype occurred a few times. V gene TRBV3-1 combines with J gene TRBJ2-1; 13 bases are shared with TRBD2. The CDR3 length is 18 residues. Germline V gene data show CDR1 as LGHDT and CDR2 as YNNKEL (reference sequence). The V segment lost 4 bases and the J segment 7 bases; nucleotides outside the gene matches: 13. The DNA of the CDR3 is TGTGCCAGCAGCCCCCACCCCTCCGGGACTAGCGGGGAAAATGAGCAGTTCTTC. Translated: CASSPHPSGTSGENEQFF.

This clonotype occurred a few times. V and J are TRBV12-3 or TRBV12-4 and TRBJ2-5, with 10 bases matching TRBD2. J lost 7 bases, V lost 2 bases, and 7 bases had no gene match. This CDR3 is built from 15 residues. Here the CDR3 DNA reads TGTGCCAGCAGTTTAATAGCGGGGGGATCAGGGACCCAGTACTTC. Its translation: CASSLIAGGSGTQYF.